Following are 3 T cell receptor beta chains from one sample sequenced in a study of cytomegalovirus exposure and HLA in healthy donors. 13 Jbeta primers and 60 Vbeta primers were used for the PCR. Sequencing used immunoSEQ multiplex PCR; TCRdb keeps in-frame clones, though not all of them. The sample holds some 180,000 clones; roughly 85% are singletons and the top ten take about 4.4%. The sample consisted of PBMCs. The source of these receptors is a woman aged 25-40 years in good health and CMV-seropositive.

The V call is TRBV6-5, the J call TRBJ2-1; D unclear. Trimming removed 5 bases from V and 6 bases from J, with 11 bases in between. Germline CDR1 and CDR2: MNHEY and SVGAGI. This CDR3 has 13 amino acids. This CDR3 is CASSRVRTNEQFF. In DNA form, the CDR3 reads TGTGCCAGCAGTCGAGTGCGAACCAATGAGCAGTTCTTC.

This clone was counted a few times. The chain is built from TRBV18 and TRBJ2-4; 7 positions match TRBD1. CDR1 is KGHSH and CDR2 is LQKENI in the germline V gene. V lost 5 bases, J lost 6 bases, and 7 bases stayed unmatched. CDR3 length: 14 residues. CDR3: CASSGDDRVNIQYF. The CDR3 nucleotides read TGTGCCAGCTCAGGGGACGACAGGGTAAACATTCAGTACTTC.

The chain couples TRBV19 to TRBJ2-3; 10 bases are a match to TRBD1. The CDR3 covers 15 residues. Germline CDR1 and CDR2: LNHDA and SQIVND (reference sequence). V shed 6 bases, J shed 4 bases, and the junction held 7 bases outside the gene matches. DNA of the CDR3: TGTGCCAGTAGCCCCGGGGACAGGGGAGCAGATACGCAGTATTTT. Translation: CASSPGDRGADTQYF.